This TCR beta chain was profiled in a study of CD8 T cells in Susac syndrome. Study-wide results and limits: Individuals included in the TCR sequencing and HLA analysis were acknowledged by the study to be relatively few in number.

To note about this clonotype: The antigen remains unidentified.

The V segment lost 3 bases and the J segment 2 bases; nucleotides outside the gene matches: 8. The CDR3 covers 17 residues. Germline V gene lookup returns CDR1 MRHNA and CDR2 SNTAGT. When the RNA was reverse transcribed, random hexamers were used with an input of about 0.5 to 1 ug. immunoSEQ multiplex PCR amplified TCR beta CDR3 across 54 Vbeta, 13 Jbeta. From the immunoSEQ multiplex PCR reads, TCRdb called clonotypes with MiXCR, one entry per CDR3 protein. This sample carries some 300,000 distinct CDR3 sequences, roughly 85% of them seen once, and the ten largest clones take about 0.22%. The multiple sclerosis controls were treatment-naive patients with relapsing-remitting disease that was stable or active. TEMRA cells were FACS-enriched, unlike CD8+ and CD4+ T cells, which were negatively isolated.

The sequenced sample was CD8+ T cells from PBMCs. This receptor was identified in a human donor with multiple sclerosis. The J gene is TRBJ2-5, the V gene TRBV6-4, with 11 bases identical to TRBD1. CDR3 nucleotides: TGTGCCAGCAGTGAATGGACAGGGGGCCCCTTTCAAGAGACCCAGTACTTC. It codes for CASSEWTGGPFQETQYF.